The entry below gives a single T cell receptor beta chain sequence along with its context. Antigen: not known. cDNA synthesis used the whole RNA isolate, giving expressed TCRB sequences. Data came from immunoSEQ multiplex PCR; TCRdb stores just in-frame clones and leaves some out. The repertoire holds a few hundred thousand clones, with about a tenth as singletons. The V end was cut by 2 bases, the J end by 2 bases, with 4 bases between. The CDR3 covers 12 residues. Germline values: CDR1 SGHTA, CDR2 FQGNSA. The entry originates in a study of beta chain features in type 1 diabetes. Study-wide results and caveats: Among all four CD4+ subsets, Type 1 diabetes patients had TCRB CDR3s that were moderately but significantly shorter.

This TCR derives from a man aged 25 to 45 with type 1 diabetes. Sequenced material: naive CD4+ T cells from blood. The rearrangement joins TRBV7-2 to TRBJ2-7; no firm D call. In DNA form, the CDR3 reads TGTGCCAGCAGCTTATTCACCTACGAGCAGTACTTC. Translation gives CASSLFTYEQYF.